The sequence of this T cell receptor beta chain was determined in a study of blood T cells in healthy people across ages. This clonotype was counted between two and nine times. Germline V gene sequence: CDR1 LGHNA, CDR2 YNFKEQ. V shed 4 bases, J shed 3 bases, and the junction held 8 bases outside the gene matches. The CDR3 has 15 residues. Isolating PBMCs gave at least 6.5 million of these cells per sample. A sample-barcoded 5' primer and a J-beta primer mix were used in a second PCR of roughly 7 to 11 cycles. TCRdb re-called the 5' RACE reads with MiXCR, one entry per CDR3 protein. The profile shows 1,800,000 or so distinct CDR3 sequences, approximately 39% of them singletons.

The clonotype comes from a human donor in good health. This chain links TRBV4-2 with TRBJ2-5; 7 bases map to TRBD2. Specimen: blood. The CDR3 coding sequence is TGTGCCAGCAGCCGGGACTATCGGATAGAAGAGACCCAGTACTTC. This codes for CASSRDYRIEETQYF.